The T cell receptor beta chain under discussion was sequenced for a study of tumor-infiltrating lymphocytes in primary liver carcinoma. The length of the CDR3 is 13 residues. CDR1 is MNHEY and CDR2 is SVGAGI in the germline V gene. A constant-region primer primed TCR beta cDNA synthesis from 450 to 550 ng of total RNA. Sequencing libraries for TCR beta derived from three nested multiplex PCR rounds that used slightly modified ARM-PCR. The two initial PCR rounds, nine to eleven cycles each, used TRBV1-TRBV30 forward and C-beta reverse primers. TCRdb itself ran the multiplex PCR reads through MiXCR, one entry per CDR3 protein. Of around 70,000 distinct CDR3 sequences listed, 60% to 80% are singletons. Each 20-30 mg portion of unsorted bulk tissue served as the source for co-extraction of RNA and DNA. Study-level points and caveats: The difference in top-250-clone fraction between tumors and blood was significant, favoring tumors (p = 0.039). Pairs comparing tumor with adjacent tissue or blood overlapped less than pairs drawn from tumor regions.

Turning to this clonotype: Antigen: not known. A read error may account for a junction end that differs from germline.

The sequencing input was liver tumor tissue from sampling region 4. Subset noted: tumor region T4, right-lateral pole. The TCR originated in a man aged 40-49 years with primary liver carcinoma and hepatitis B virus infection. The chain has TRBV6-5 and TRBJ2-2; TRBD2 might be the D (6 bases). The CDR3 region is CANLREDTGELFF. Here the CDR3 DNA reads TGTGCCAACCTAAGGGAGGACACAGGGGAGCTGTTTTTT.